Listed below are T cell receptor beta chains from one sample, sequenced in a study of T cells in Graves' hyperthyroidism and ophthalmopathy. MiXCR, applied by TCRdb to the multiplex PCR reads, yields one record per CDR3 protein. In the table there are about 420,000 distinct CDR3 sequences, 15% to 18% of which are singletons. The specimen was blood. The origin of the receptors is a woman between 18 and 30 years old with Graves' hyperthyroidism. The CDR3 runs from the conserved cysteine through the conserved F or W. The D gene is left open where the match is weak. The listing skips clone size in some rows; elsewhere it reads once, few, many or a size class.

d_gene	j_gene	abundance	v_gene	CDR3nt	CDR3aa
TRBD2	TRBJ2-3	many	TRBV20-1	TGCAGTGCTAAGCCGGGACTAGTTCTTTACACAGATACGCAGTATTTT	CSAKPGLVLYTDTQYF
TRBD2	TRBJ2-2	many	TRBV7-2	TGTGCCACTATAAAAGGGGCGGGGGACTCGGGGACCGGGGAGCTGTTTTTT	CATIKGAGDSGTGELFF
TRBD2	TRBJ2-1	many	TRBV10-3	TGTGCCATCAGGGGGGAGACTAGCGGGCTACACAATGAGCAGTTCTTC	CAIRGETSGLHNEQFF
-	TRBJ1-6	few	TRBV30	TGTGCCTGGAGTGTACTCGGGAGTGTAGGGAATTCACCCCTCCACTTT	CAWSVLGSVGNSPLHF
-	TRBJ2-1	many	TRBV7-8	TGTGCCAGCAGCTTAGCTCGTAGCGTTACCTACAATGAGCAGTTCTTC	CASSLARSVTYNEQFF
TRBD2	TRBJ2-7	many	TRBV12-3/TRBV12-4	TGTGCCAGCAGTCCCCGGGGGGGCGGGAGAGGTTGCGAGCAGTACTTC	CASSPRGGGRGCEQYF
-	TRBJ1-2	-	TRBV19	TGTGCCAGTAGTATAGATTTCAGGGTTAATTCTGACGGCTACACCTTC	CASSIDFRVNSDGYTF
-	TRBJ1-4	-	TRBV19	TGTGCCAGCCATATTCGGCACCGGGGAAACAATGAAAAACTGTTTTTT	CASHIRHRGNNEKLFF
TRBD1	TRBJ2-7	-	TRBV2	TGTGCCAGCAGTGAAAGGACAGGGACCCACGAGCAGTACTTC	CASSERTGTHEQYF
-	TRBJ1-6	many	TRBV6-5	TGTGCCAGCAGTTACTCGATTGTGGGGGGAAATAATTCACCCCTCCACTTT	CASSYSIVGGNNSPLHF
TRBD2	TRBJ2-2	many	TRBV20-1	TGCAGTGCTAGAGATCCAGAGCGGGGCGAAACCGGGGAGCTGTTTTTT	CSARDPERGETGELFF
TRBD1	TRBJ1-1	many	TRBV7-8	TGTGCCAGCAGCCCCCGGACAGGGGCCGGGAACACTGAAGCTTTCTTT	CASSPRTGAGNTEAFF
-	TRBJ2-3	-	TRBV4-2	TGTGCCAGCAGCCAATCCGGGGGGCAGGGAGGAGATACGCAGTATTTT	CASSQSGGQGGDTQYF
-	TRBJ2-7	many	TRBV9	TGTGCCAGCAGCGCTAGCGTTGACAGGGCTTACGAGCAGTACTTC	CASSASVDRAYEQYF
TRBD2	TRBJ2-1	many	TRBV4-1	TGCGCCAGCAGCCAAGTCCTAGCGGGAGACAATGAGCAGTTCTTC	CASSQVLAGDNEQFF
TRBD1	TRBJ1-3	few	TRBV9	TGTGCCAGCAGCGTAGAGGGGGGCAGGGGGTCTGGAAACACCATATATTTT	CASSVEGGRGSGNTIYF
TRBD1	TRBJ1-5	many	TRBV20-1	TGCAGTGCTAGGGGGACAGGCGGTCAGCCCCAGCATTTT	CSARGTGGQPQHF